The following is a T cell receptor (beta chain) sequence with its context. TCRdb's copy holds only in-frame clones and misses some; the assay was immunoSEQ multiplex PCR. The sample records some 250,000 clones, 85% to 90% being singletons. The data belong to a study of blood T cell repertoires in COVID-19. In the study overall: Acute and convalescent COVID-19 specimens originated in the United States, Italy and Spain.

This CDR3 region has 15 residues. V trimming: 6 bases; J trimming: 1 base; junction bases outside the gene matches: 8. Germline CDR1 is SGHVS and CDR2 is FNYEAQ. The rearrangement links TRBV7-6 to TRBJ1-2; TRBD1 matches 7 bases. The sequence derives from a young man who had recovered from COVID-19. What was sequenced was PBMCs or T cells enriched from blood (not recorded which). The DNA of the CDR3 is TGTGCCAGCAGTCGCAACAGGGGTAATAACTATGGCTACACCTTC. It yields the protein CASSRNRGNNYGYTF.